The clone carrying this TCR beta chain is medium-sized (0.01 to 0.1%). Antigen: not known. TCRdb re-clonotyped the PCR reads via MiXCR. In the table there are about 5,000 clones, 25% to 30% of which are singletons. Among the patients, none had received any treatment before thyroid surgery. The data were obtained in a study of metastatic and nonmetastatic thyroid tumors. Study-level background: Comparison of repertoires was carried out across blood and tumor or nodule tissue from malignant and benign thyroid patients.

The study, taken as a whole, reports: Significantly greater TCR beta diversity was reportedly found in malignant thyroid tumors than in benign nodules (in blood and tumor).

The sample was adjacent normal tissue. This TCR came from a female donor with papillary thyroid cancer or a benign thyroid nodule (not recorded which). Some clones in this sample may be carry-over from other donors' samples.

CDR3 in amino acids: CASRDSRGTEAFF. CDR3 bases: TGTGCCAGTAGGGACAGCCGGGGTACTGAAGCTTTCTTT. The chain is built from TRBV19 and TRBJ1-1; possibly TRBD1 for D (6 bases). This CDR3 is built from 13 residues. V lost 6 bases and J lost 5, with 13 bases in between. CDR1 is LNHDA, CDR2 SQIVND, per germline (reference sequence). The full variable domain, completed using reference TRBV19 and TRBJ1-1, is DGGITQSPKYLFRKEGQNVTLSCEQNLNHDAMYWYRQDPGQGLRLIYYSQIVNDFQKGDIAEGYSVSREKKESFPLTVTSAQKNPTAFYLCASRDSRGTEAFFGQGTRLTVV.